Below, 19 T cell receptor beta chains from the same sample are listed, as sequenced in a study of siplizumab effects on memory and regulatory T cells. Assay: immunoSEQ multiplex PCR; the TCRdb copy retains only in-frame clones and omits some. This table holds 85,000 to 95,000 clones, approximately 95% found once. Input material: non-Treg CD4+ T cells sorted from blood. The source is a human donor in good health.

The J gene is TRBJ2-7, the V gene TRBV19, with a weak D call TRBD1 (6 bases). In germline, CDR1 is LNHDA, CDR2 SQIVND (reference sequence). V gave up 3 bases and J gave up 2 bases, with 14 bases separating them. The length of the CDR3 is 15 residues. CDR3: CASSMPTGNPYEQYF. CDR3 sequence (DNA): TGTGCCAGTAGTATGCCCACAGGGAACCCCTACGAGCAGTACTTC.

CDR3 protein: CASSIDRESGYTF. The CDR3 DNA reads as TGTGCCAGCAGCATAGACCGCGAAAGTGGCTACACCTTC. V and J are TRBV7-2 and TRBJ1-2; D not certain. The V gene's germline CDR1 is SGHTA and CDR2 FQGNSA. This CDR3 has 13 residues. Trimming took off 5 bases at V and 7 bases at J, with 14 bases between the two ends.

The V and J genes are TRBV7-3 and TRBJ1-1; D not resolved. The CDR3 spans 13 residues. Germline CDR1 and CDR2: SGHTA and FQGTGA. Trimming shortened V by 2 bases and J by 1 base, and 5 bases separated the two germline ends. CDR3 region: CASSLGRNTEAFF. The CDR3 nucleotides are TGTGCCAGCAGCTTAGGCCGGAACACTGAAGCTTTCTTT.

The rearrangement joins TRBV7-6 to TRBJ2-1, with 11 bases that match TRBD1. The CDR3 contains 20 residues. V lost 8 bases to trimming and J lost 0 bases; unmatched junction nucleotides: 18. Germline V gene lookup returns CDR1 SGHVS and CDR2 FNYEAQ. The CDR3 region is CASLPPGTGGVYGSYNEQFF. In DNA form, the CDR3 reads TGTGCCAGCCTCCCTCCCGGGACAGGGGGTGTATATGGCTCCTACAATGAGCAGTTCTTC. The full variable domain, completed using reference TRBV7-6 and TRBJ2-1, is GAGVSQSPRYKVTKRGQDVALRCDPISGHVSLYWYRQALGQGPEFLTYFNYEAQQDKSGLPNDRFSAERPEGSISTLTIQRTEQRDSAMYRCASLPPGTGGVYGSYNEQFFGPGTRLTVL.

The J gene is TRBJ1-4, the V gene TRBV29-1; possibly TRBD1 for D (5 bases). Germline CDR1 and CDR2: SQVTM and ANQGSEA. With 4 bases removed from V and 3 bases from J, the gap between germline ends came to 6 bases. The CDR3 is made up of 12 amino acids. Written as DNA, the CDR3 is TGCAGCGTTGGGGGCCCTAATGAAAAACTGTTTTTT. Protein product: CSVGGPNEKLFF.

This clone was detected only once. This rearrangement joins TRBV7-8 to TRBJ1-2; no firm D call. The CDR3 spans 14 residues. From germline, CDR1 is SGHVS and CDR2 FQNEAQ. The V end was cut by 5 bases, the J end by 1 base, with 11 bases between. CDR3 amino acids: CASSNPHLNYGYTF. DNA of the CDR3: TGTGCCAGCAGCAATCCCCACCTTAACTATGGCTACACCTTC.

V gene TRBV21-1 combines with J gene TRBJ2-7; TRBD2 was called by the table and not checked on the DNA. TRBV21-1 is classified as a pseudogene. The CDR3 loop spans 15 amino acids. Here the CDR3 DNA reads TGTGCCAGCAGCAAACGACTAGCGGGACCCTACGAGCAGTACTTC. It translates to CASSKRLAGPYEQYF.

This clone showed up just once. V gene TRBV28 combines with J gene TRBJ1-6, with TRBD1 matching 9 bases. The CDR3 has 18 amino acids. V shed 6 bases, J shed 9 bases, and the junction held 18 bases outside the gene matches. CDR1 is MDHEN and CDR2 is SYDVKM in the germline V gene. This chain's CDR3 is CASRLVPILGQGSSPLHF. The CDR3 nucleotides are TGTGCCAGCAGACTTGTCCCAATTTTGGGACAGGGATCTTCACCCCTCCACTTT.

V and J are TRBV5-1 and TRBJ2-1, with D maybe TRBD2 (6 bases). There are 15 residues in the CDR3. The V gene's germline CDR1 is SGHRS and CDR2 YFSETQ. V lost 4 bases and J lost 4, with 15 bases in between. The CDR3 DNA sequence: TGCGCCAGCAGCCCACCCCCCGGGGGATACAATGAGCAGTTCTTC. Its translation: CASSPPPGGYNEQFF.

The rearrangement links TRBV7-8 to TRBJ2-2; D remains ambiguous. Looked up from germline, CDR1 is SGHVS and CDR2 is FQNEAQ. Trimming took off 5 bases at V and 0 bases at J, with 13 bases between the two ends. The CDR3 loop spans 16 amino acids. The CDR3 is CASSLRNFANTGELFF. CDR3 sequence (DNA): TGTGCCAGCAGCCTAAGAAATTTCGCGAACACCGGGGAGCTGTTTTTT.

This chain uses TRBV5-1 with TRBJ2-3; D unclear. The germline CDR1 and CDR2 sequences are SGHRS and YFSETQ. The V end was cut by 0 bases, the J end by 1 base, with 6 bases between. CDR3 size: 14 residues. The chain's CDR3 is CASSLDSRTDTQYF. In nucleotides, the CDR3 is TGCGCCAGCAGCTTGGATAGCCGCACAGATACGCAGTATTTT.

This sequence joins TRBV5-6 and TRBJ2-5; D perhaps matches TRBD2 (5 bases). Germline V gene data show CDR1 as SGHDT and CDR2 as YYEEEE. V was cut by 0 bases and J by 4 bases, with 13 bases left in between. This CDR3 comprises 15 residues. The CDR3 spells CASSLVLESRETQYF. The CDR3 DNA is TGTGCCAGCAGCTTGGTACTAGAGTCGAGAGAGACCCAGTACTTC.

This clone has only one observation. The rearrangement links TRBV5-5 to TRBJ2-7; 9 bases agree with TRBD1. V gave up 4 bases and J gave up 4 bases; unmatched junction bases: 6. The CDR3 runs 14 residues. Germline V gene data show CDR1 as SGHKS and CDR2 as YYEKEE (reference sequence). The CDR3 spells CASSEGTGSYEQYF. The CDR3 bases are TGTGCCAGCAGCGAGGGGACAGGGAGTTACGAGCAGTACTTC.

The chain employs TRBV20-1 and TRBJ2-5, with no clear D. The V gene's germline CDR1 is DFQATT and CDR2 SNEGSKA (reference sequence). The CDR3 is 11 amino acids. V was trimmed by 6 bases and J by 5 bases, leaving 10 bases between them. CDR3 coding DNA: TGCAGTGCCCCAAGAGCCGAGACCCAGTACTTC. Translated: CSAPRAETQYF.

V and J are TRBV10-1 and TRBJ2-5; perhaps TRBD2 as D (5 bases). This CDR3 has 13 residues. Germline V gene data show CDR1 as WNHNN and CDR2 as SYGVQD (reference sequence). V was trimmed by 5 bases and J by 5 bases, leaving 12 bases between them. CDR3: CASSPLPGETQYF. In nucleotides, the CDR3 is TGCGCCAGCAGTCCTTTACCGGGGGAGACCCAGTACTTC.

The chain combines TRBV2 with TRBJ1-5, with a weak D call TRBD1 (5 bases). The CDR3 has 17 residues. Germline lookup yields CDR1 SNHLY and CDR2 FYNNEI. The V end was cut by 1 base, the J end by 5 bases, with 18 bases between. CDR3 nucleotide sequence: TGTGCCAGCAGTGAAGAACTGGGGACGGGGCGAGATCAGCCCCAGCATTTT. Protein sequence: CASSEELGTGRDQPQHF.

The chain carries TRBV9 and TRBJ1-2; 9 bases line up with TRBD1. The length of the CDR3 is 14 residues. The V gene's germline CDR1 is SGDLS and CDR2 YYNGEE. Trimming removed 4 bases from V and 7 bases from J; junction bases left unmatched: 8. CDR3: CASSLGTGIGGYTF. The CDR3 DNA follows: TGTGCCAGCAGCCTCGGGACAGGGATCGGTGGCTACACCTTC.

J is TRBJ2-1 and V is TRBV5-1; possibly TRBD1 for D (6 bases). CDR1 and CDR2 from the germline V gene are SGHRS and YFSETQ. The CDR3 extends over 15 amino acids. V lost 4 bases to trimming and J lost 4 bases, with 15 bases between them. CDR3 amino acids: CASSLDSSFYNEQFF. In DNA form, the CDR3 reads TGCGCCAGCAGCCTGGACAGCTCCTTTTACAATGAGCAGTTCTTC.

The chain has TRBV6-1 and TRBJ2-5; 15 bases fit TRBD2. The length of the CDR3 is 19 residues. Trimming removed 2 bases from V and 2 bases from J; junction bases left unmatched: 9. Germline values: CDR1 MNHNS, CDR2 SASEGT. In DNA, the CDR3 is TGTGCCAGCAGTGAATTTGGACTAGCGGGAGGGCCAAGGCAAGAGACCCAGTACTTC. It encodes CASSEFGLAGGPRQETQYF.